The rows below give T cell receptor beta chains drawn from one sample of a study of blood T cell repertoires in COVID-19. The table came from immunoSEQ multiplex PCR; TCRdb's copy has only in-frame clones and leaves some out. Among 330,000 or so clones listed, around nine tenths were seen once. Sequences were obtained from PBMCs or T cells enriched from blood (not recorded which). The receptors here all came from a man in his thirties or forties who had recovered from COVID-19. Each CDR3 is given with its conserved first and last residue. D genes are given only for firm matches. Only part of the rows carry a size: once, few, many, or a class if the clone is expanded.

size: .
V: TRBV15
D: .
CDR3: CATSNTRSHRYEQYF

size: .
V: TRBV28
D: TRBD1
CDR3: CASSLSPTGDGYTF

size: .
V: TRBV27
D: TRBD1
CDR3: CASKNQGAGANVLTF

size: .
V: TRBV5-4
D: TRBD2
CDR3: CASSFPAGAKETQYF

size: .
V: TRBV28
D: TRBD2
CDR3: CASSLWASGGTYEQYF

size: once
V: TRBV19
D: .
CDR3: CASSSGSGGAGNTIYF

size: .
V: TRBV6-5
D: TRBD1
CDR3: CASSWTGDFTEAFF

size: .
V: TRBV29-1
D: .
CDR3: CSVGGGDNQPQHF

size: .
V: TRBV2
D: TRBD1
CDR3: CASSERTGVVSPLHF

size: .
V: TRBV7-3
D: .
CDR3: CASSLAAPRSSYNSPLHF

size: once
V: TRBV5-5
D: TRBD2
CDR3: CASSSMTSGASILTDTQYF

size: .
V: TRBV6-1
D: .
CDR3: CASSEALRSSPLHF

size: .
V: TRBV5-1
D: .
CDR3: CASSLDRATYEQYF

size: .
V: TRBV11-2
D: .
CDR3: CASSWLGDYEQYF

size: many
V: TRBV21-1
D: .
CDR3: CASSGQLNQPQHF

size: .
V: TRBV4-2
D: .
CDR3: CASSQEYRDIYEQYF

size: .
V: TRBV5-1
D: TRBD1
CDR3: CASSYRDRAVDTEAFF

size: .
V: TRBV28
D: .
CDR3: CASMAVYGYTF

size: .
V: TRBV7-2
D: TRBD1
CDR3: CASSPRTGFTDTQYF

size: once
V: TRBV19
D: TRBD1
CDR3: CASSPRQGRLNTEAFF

size: .
V: TRBV10-3
D: TRBD1
CDR3: CAISETGGKNEQFF

size: once
V: TRBV6-5
D: .
CDR3: CASSYSGSNQPQHF

size: .
V: TRBV7-2
D: TRBD2
CDR3: CASSLEALPLAGGRETQYF

size: .
V: TRBV19
D: .
CDR3: CASRFTMGSNQPQHF

size: few
V: TRBV24-1
D: TRBD2
CDR3: CATSDSRTSVTNEQFF

size: .
V: TRBV14
D: TRBD1
CDR3: CASSQGDRAGYGYTF

size: .
V: TRBV6-1
D: .
CDR3: CASSEAGGWNTGELFF

size: .
V: TRBV11-2
D: .
CDR3: CASSLRGGLYEQYF

size: .
V: TRBV2
D: .
CDR3: CASSGLGPNQPQHF

size: .
V: TRBV28
D: .
CDR3: CASNTKPLDILYGYTF

size: .
V: TRBV5-1
D: .
CDR3: CASSARDTANEQFF

size: .
V: TRBV27
D: .
CDR3: CASSPRHPNQPQHF

size: .
V: TRBV18
D: TRBD1
CDR3: CASSPQGANSPLHF

size: .
V: TRBV28
D: .
CDR3: CASSPLGHRVRDEQYF

size: .
V: TRBV5-1
D: .
CDR3: CASSPPGGNYGYTF

size: .
V: TRBV28
D: .
CDR3: CASSTLGEAAYGYTF

size: .
V: TRBV19
D: .
CDR3: CASIQTGASQPQHF

size: .
V: TRBV6-5
D: TRBD1
CDR3: CASSYPTGADPYEQYF

size: .
V: TRBV4-1
D: .
CDR3: CASSQEPRSSYEQYF

size: .
V: TRBV2
D: TRBD1
CDR3: CASGQGINSPLHF